The 9 T cell receptor beta chains below were found in one sample sequenced in a study of CD8+CD57+ T cells in acquired aplastic anemia. TCR beta VDJ and CDR3 profiles were obtained from a genomic DNA template. Each CDR3 protein is one row after TCRdb ran MiXCR on the reads. The sample includes approximately 81,000 distinct CDR3 sequences, about half of them seen just once. The material sequenced was sorted CD4+, CD8+, or CD8+CD57+ T cells (not recorded which) from PBMCs. These receptors came from a human donor in good health, serving as a control.

In its sample, this clonotype was seen a few times. The chain links TRBV7-2 to TRBJ2-1; D uncertain. The V gene lost 0 bases and the J gene lost 3 bases, with 6 bases spanning the gap. Germline values: CDR1 SGHTA, CDR2 FQGNSA. The CDR3 runs 14 residues. DNA of the CDR3: TGTGCCAGCAGCTTAGCTTTTATCTACAATGAGCAGTTCTTC. This sequence encodes CASSLAFIYNEQFF.

This clonotype was recorded at least ten times. V usage is TRBV20-1 and J usage is TRBJ2-5, with unresolved D. The CDR3 covers 13 residues. CDR1 is DFQATT and CDR2 is SNEGSKA in the germline V gene (reference sequence). V lost 3 bases, J lost 1 base, and 9 bases lay in between. CDR3 amino acids: CSARDSLQETQYF. DNA of the CDR3: TGCAGTGCTAGGGATTCTCTCCAAGAGACCCAGTACTTC.

CDR3 DNA: TGTGCCAGTGCGGGGGGCTCGTATCAGCCCCAGCATTTT. Protein product: CASAGGSYQPQHF. The chain has TRBV6-1 and TRBJ1-5; weak D call: TRBD1 (6 bases). CDR1 and CDR2 (germline): MNHNS, SASEGT. V was shortened by 9 bases and J by 5 bases, with 14 bases between the two germline ends. This CDR3 spans 13 amino acids.

The chain combines TRBV10-2 with TRBJ2-1; 11 nucleotides agree with TRBD2. The CDR3 sequence is 14 residues long. V shed 7 bases and J 10 bases; nucleotides not matched to a gene: 9. Germline CDR1 WSHSY, CDR2 SAAADI. This CDR3 reads CASKSGLAVGEQFF. In nucleotides, the CDR3 is TGCGCCAGCAAATCGGGACTAGCGGTTGGCGAGCAGTTCTTC.

The chain joins TRBV5-1 to TRBJ2-1; 8 bases are shared with TRBD1. V shed 4 bases and J 8 bases; nucleotides not matched to a gene: 14. The CDR3 consists of 16 residues. Germline V gene lookup returns CDR1 SGHRS and CDR2 YFSETQ. The CDR3 DNA is TGCGCCAGCAGCGTGTCCTCCGGGACAGGCAATGATGAGCAGTTCTTC. It encodes CASSVSSGTGNDEQFF.

Ten or more counts support this clonotype. The DNA for the CDR3 is TGTGCCAGCAGCCAATCCTTAACCTACGAGCAGTACTTC. Its protein product is CASSQSLTYEQYF. The rearrangement uses TRBV4-2 and TRBJ2-7; D call uncertain. The germline V and J ends were trimmed by 2 bases and 2 bases, with 7 bases remaining between them. The length of the CDR3 is 13 residues. CDR1 and CDR2 from the germline V gene are LGHNA and YNFKEQ.

This clonotype was seen ten or more times. V is TRBV25-1 and J is TRBJ1-1; D is undetermined. The CDR3 is 14 amino acids. Germline values: CDR1 MGHDK, CDR2 SYGVNS. Trimming cost V 1 base and J 6 bases, with 12 bases left between them. CDR3 amino acids: CASSESLGRAEAFF. Here the CDR3 DNA reads TGTGCCAGCAGTGAATCTTTAGGGAGGGCTGAAGCTTTCTTT.

This clonotype was recorded at least ten times. The chain links TRBV12-3 or TRBV12-4 to TRBJ1-1; no reliable D call. The V end lost 1 base, the J end lost 4 bases, and 4 bases lay between the germline ends. This CDR3 comprises 12 residues. CDR3 nucleotide sequence: TGTGCCAGCAGTTTAGATGGCACTGAAGCTTTCTTT. It is translated as CASSLDGTEAFF.

There are many counts of this clonotype. The CDR3 bases are TGTGCCAGCAGCCAAGATTCGGAGCAGCCCCAGCATTTT. Translated, it gives CASSQDSEQPQHF. The gene calls are TRBV4-2 and TRBJ1-5; D gene unclear. Germline values: CDR1 LGHNA, CDR2 YNFKEQ. This CDR3 spans 13 amino acids. V was pared by 0 bases and J by 7 bases, with 7 bases between.